These 29 T cell receptor beta chains share one sample of origin, sequenced in a study of cytotoxic CD8 clonotypes in ibrutinib-treated CLL. Assay: immunoSEQ multiplex PCR; the TCRdb copy retains only in-frame clones and omits some. The table has 20,000 to 30,000 clones, 69% seen once. The sample here was PBMCs, taken at disease progression, from a patient treated with ibrutinib. The receptors stem from a human donor with chronic lymphocytic leukemia.

This clone showed up just a few times. The rearrangement uses TRBV18 and TRBJ2-2; unclear D gene. CDR1 KGHSH and CDR2 LQKENI come from the germline V gene. The CDR3 extends over 17 amino acids. V shed 2 bases and J shed 4 bases, with 17 bases lying between them. The CDR3: CASSPIQLQPSTGELFF. CDR3 nucleotides: TGTGCCAGCTCACCAATACAGCTACAGCCTTCCACCGGGGAGCTGTTTTTT.

CDR3 sequence: CASRPSSGGAEETQYF. The CDR3 nucleotides read TGCGCCAGCAGACCATCTAGCGGGGGGGCAGAAGAGACCCAGTACTTC. The rearrangement links TRBV5-1 to TRBJ2-5; TRBD2 agrees at 12 bases. The germline CDR1 and CDR2 sequences are SGHRS and YFSETQ. This CDR3 region has 16 residues. V lost 5 bases and J lost 3; bases outside the gene matches: 8.

The CDR3 protein is CASSSPGSGAADTQYF. The CDR3 DNA is TGTGCCAGCAGCTCCCCGGGCAGCGGGGCTGCAGATACGCAGTATTTT. This chain uses TRBV6-6 with TRBJ2-3; TRBD2 matches 7 bases. V trimming: 6 bases; J trimming: 4 bases; junction bases outside the gene matches: 13. The CDR3 has 16 amino acids. CDR1 and CDR2 (germline): MNHNY, SVGAGI (reference sequence).

Many counts were recorded for this clone. The rearrangement links TRBV29-1 to TRBJ1-2; unclear D gene. The CDR3 runs 13 residues. Germline V gene lookup returns CDR1 SQVTM and CDR2 ANQGSEA. Trimming shortened V by 3 bases and J by 4 bases, and 12 bases separated the two germline ends. Written as DNA, the CDR3 is TGCAGCGTTGATCCCGCTCAGAGCTATGGCTACACCTTC. It encodes CSVDPAQSYGYTF.

This clone showed up just a few times. This sequence joins TRBV2 and TRBJ1-2; D gene ambiguous. Germline V CDR1 and CDR2: SNHLY, FYNNEI. Trimming removed 2 bases from V and 7 bases from J, with 14 bases in between. The CDR3 is made up of 14 amino acids. The DNA of the CDR3 is TGTGCCAGCAGTGAATCCGGGGAAGGCGGTGGCTACACCTTC. Residues: CASSESGEGGGYTF. Full variable domain (outside the CDR3, taken from reference TRBV2 and TRBJ1-2): EPEVTQTPSHQVTQMGQEVILRCVPISNHLYFYWYRQILGQKVEFLVSFYNNEISEKSEIFDDQFSVERPDGSNFTLKIRSTKLEDSAMYFCASSESGEGGGYTFGSGTRLTVV.

This clone was found once. The V call is TRBV18, the J call TRBJ1-5, with 9 bases that match TRBD1. This CDR3 contains 17 residues. Germline V gene data show CDR1 as KGHSH and CDR2 as LQKENI. The V gene end was trimmed by 4 bases and the J gene end by 0 bases; junction bases not matched to a gene: 7. CDR3 coding DNA: TGTGCCAGCTCACTGGGACAGGGCCAGTATAGCAATCAGCCCCAGCATTTT. This gives the protein CASSLGQGQYSNQPQHF.

The gene calls are TRBV6-5 and TRBJ2-2; D is undetermined. Germline V gene lookup returns CDR1 MNHEY and CDR2 SVGAGI. The V end was cut by 2 bases, the J end by 4 bases, with 5 bases between. The CDR3 is made up of 13 amino acids. CDR3 residues: CASSYMVTGELFF. The CDR3 nucleotides are TGTGCCAGCAGTTACATGGTCACCGGGGAGCTGTTTTTT.

The CDR3 nucleotides read TGTGCCAGCAGCTTACAGGGTCTCGCGGCTACCTACGAGCAGTACTTC. Amino acids: CASSLQGLAATYEQYF. J is TRBJ2-7 and V is TRBV7-2; a possible D gene is TRBD1 (5 bases). Germline CDR1 and CDR2: SGHTA and FQGNSA. The CDR3 runs to 16 residues. Deletions cut 2 bases from V and 2 bases from J, with 16 bases between.

This clone was observed a single time. CDR3 protein: CASSGQGANQPQHF. CDR3 coding DNA: TGTGCCAGCAGCGGACAGGGCGCCAATCAGCCCCAGCATTTT. This chain connects TRBV7-2 to TRBJ1-5, with 8 bases identical to TRBD1. This CDR3 contains 14 residues. Trimming cost V 5 bases and J 3 bases; bases outside gene matches: 3. Germline V gene data show CDR1 as SGHTA and CDR2 as FQGNSA.

The J gene is TRBJ1-2, the V gene TRBV7-2; the D is unclear. Germline V gene sequence: CDR1 SGHTA, CDR2 FQGNSA. The V gene lost 2 bases and the J gene lost 5 bases, with 15 bases spanning the gap. CDR3 size: 15 residues. The CDR3: CASSLSHAARYGYTF. CDR3 coding DNA: TGTGCCAGCAGCTTATCGCATGCGGCGAGATATGGCTACACCTTC.

This chain joins TRBV5-1 and TRBJ1-6; D unclear. This CDR3 is built from 13 residues. Germline loops: CDR1 SGHRS, CDR2 YFSETQ. V lost 1 base to trimming and J lost 8 bases, with 7 bases between them. As DNA, the CDR3 is TGCGCCAGCAGCTTGTTCACTGATTCACCCCTCCACTTT. It codes for CASSLFTDSPLHF. Filled out from reference TRBV5-1 and TRBJ1-6, the complete variable domain reads KAGVTQTPRYLIKTRGQQVTLSCSPISGHRSVSWYQQTPGQGLQFLFEYFSETQRNKGNFPGRFSGRQFSNSRSEMNVSTLELGDSALYLCASSLFTDSPLHFGNGTRLTVT.

The rearrangement joins TRBV29-1 to TRBJ1-2; D not certain. Deletions cut 4 bases from V and 0 bases from J, with 24 bases between. CDR3 length equals 18 residues. Germline lookup yields CDR1 SQVTM and CDR2 ANQGSEA. CDR3 DNA: TGCAGCGTTGCCCCCCTGATTGGAATGGTCAACTCTAACTATGGCTACACCTTC. Residues: CSVAPLIGMVNSNYGYTF.

The V gene is TRBV9, the J gene TRBJ2-1; 8 positions agree with TRBD1. Unmatched junction bases numbered 3, after V lost 3 bases and J lost 7 bases. Germline V lookup: CDR1 SGDLS, CDR2 YYNGEE. The CDR3 contains 13 residues. As DNA, the CDR3 is TGTGCCAGCAGCGGACAGGGGTGGAATGAGCAGTTCTTC. As protein: CASSGQGWNEQFF.

V is TRBV27 and J is TRBJ2-1; TRBD2 matches at 12 bases. V gave up 4 bases and J gave up 4 bases; unmatched junction bases: 8. This CDR3 has 17 amino acids. Looked up from germline, CDR1 is MNHEY and CDR2 is SMNVEV (reference sequence). This CDR3 is CASSSPLTSGGYNEQFF. For the CDR3, the DNA is TGTGCCAGCAGTTCACCCCTGACTAGCGGGGGTTACAATGAGCAGTTCTTC.

This chain connects TRBV7-2 to TRBJ2-2, with 7 bases that match TRBD1. With 7 bases clipped from V and 2 bases from J, the junction kept 19 bases outside the gene matches. This CDR3 spans 19 amino acids. Germline lookup yields CDR1 SGHTA and CDR2 FQGNSA. The CDR3 nucleotides are TGTGCCAGCACCGATCCCTCATATAGACAGGGCCATAACACCGGGGAGCTGTTTTTT. It translates to CASTDPSYRQGHNTGELFF.

The chain combines TRBV29-1 with TRBJ2-5; D might be TRBD1 (5 bases). The V end lost 6 bases, the J end lost 5 bases, and 22 bases lay between the germline ends. CDR1 and CDR2 from the germline V gene are SQVTM and ANQGSEA. This CDR3 region has 15 residues. The CDR3 coding sequence is TGCAGCGTCGGAAGGTACGGCAGTTCAGGGGAGACCCAGTACTTC. Its translation is CSVGRYGSSGETQYF.

The sample holds one count of this clone. The chain is built from TRBV4-1 and TRBJ1-1; TRBD1 might be the D (5 bases). V lost 3 bases and J lost 1, with 9 bases in between. The germline V gene encodes CDR1 MGHRA and CDR2 YSYEKL. The CDR3 spans 14 residues. CDR3 sequence reads: CASSHGQRNTEAFF. CDR3 bases: TGCGCCAGCAGCCACGGACAACGGAACACTGAAGCTTTCTTT.

This sequence joins TRBV2 and TRBJ2-5, with TRBD1 as a possible D gene (6 bases). The germline CDR1 and CDR2 sequences are SNHLY and FYNNEI. This CDR3 comprises 14 residues. The V and J ends lost 5 bases and 5 bases respectively, with 15 bases between them. CDR3 loop: CASSKDSLWETQYF. CDR3 coding DNA: TGTGCCAGCAGTAAGGACAGCCTCTGGGAGACCCAGTACTTC.

There are a few counts of this clone. The chain recombines TRBV11-2 with TRBJ1-6; 8 positions match TRBD1. Trimming at V came to 4 bases and at J to 9 bases, leaving 2 bases not matched to a gene. CDR1 is SGHAT and CDR2 is FQNNGV in the germline V gene. The CDR3 runs 13 residues. CDR3 coding DNA: TGTGCCAGCAGCTCGGGACAGGCTTCACCCCTCCACTTT. Translating gives CASSSGQASPLHF.

In its sample, this clone was seen a few times. V gene TRBV29-1 combines with J gene TRBJ2-7, with D maybe TRBD2 (6 bases). Germline-derived CDR1 and CDR2 are SQVTM and ANQGSEA. The CDR3 extends over 13 amino acids. Trimming removed 3 bases at V and 1 base at J, with 10 bases between. CDR3 loop: CSVDSAGSYEQYF. DNA for the CDR3: TGCAGCGTTGACTCGGCGGGGTCCTACGAGCAGTACTTC.

The chain links TRBV11-3 to TRBJ2-2; D perhaps matches TRBD1 (5 bases). The ends were cut back, 4 bases at V and 5 bases at J, with 11 bases in the middle. This CDR3 has 14 amino acids. The V gene's germline CDR1 is SGHNT and CDR2 YENEEA. CDR3 nucleotides: TGTGCCAGCAGCTCCAGGGTGGAAACCGGGGAGCTGTTTTTT. Its protein product is CASSSRVETGELFF.

The chain employs TRBV4-3 and TRBJ2-2, with a possible D match to TRBD1 (5 bases). The V end was cut by 1 base, the J end by 7 bases, with 13 bases between. The germline gives CDR1 LGHNA, CDR2 YSLEER. The length of the CDR3 is 15 residues. CDR3 DNA sequence: TGCGCCAGCAGCCAAGCGGTGGGGCCCGGCGGGGAGCTGTTTTTT. Its protein product is CASSQAVGPGGELFF.

This chain links TRBV7-6 with TRBJ1-1; D uncertain. The germline gives CDR1 SGHVS, CDR2 FNYEAQ. The V gene lost 1 base and the J gene lost 0 bases, with 15 bases spanning the gap. This CDR3 spans 17 amino acids. The CDR3 loop is CASSLDGRVHMNTEAFF. Here the CDR3 DNA reads TGTGCCAGCAGCTTAGACGGGAGGGTTCACATGAACACTGAAGCTTTCTTT.

DNA for the CDR3: TGTGCCAGCAGCCCCTTCGAGGGGGAGTATGAAAACATTCAGTACTTC. Translated: CASSPFEGEYENIQYF. The chain uses TRBV7-9 and TRBJ2-4; TRBD1 might be the D (6 bases). Germline V CDR1 and CDR2: SEHNR, FQNEAQ (reference sequence). CDR3 length equals 16 residues. Trimming took off 5 bases at V and 5 bases at J, with 19 bases between the two ends.

This chain uses TRBV5-6 with TRBJ1-4; no reliable D call. This CDR3 comprises 15 residues. Germline V gene sequence: CDR1 SGHDT, CDR2 YYEEEE. Trimming cost V 1 base and J 6 bases, with 13 bases left between them. This chain's CDR3 is CASSLPTATDEKLFF. CDR3 bases: TGTGCCAGCAGCTTGCCCACGGCCACCGATGAAAAACTGTTTTTT.

This clone was seen only a few times. The V gene is TRBV11-3, the J gene TRBJ2-7; D is possibly TRBD1 (5 bases). Germline CDR1 reads SGHNT; CDR2 reads YENEEA. The CDR3 extends over 16 amino acids. V lost 4 bases and J lost 0, with 16 bases in between. The CDR3 loop is CASSSESRQFSYEQYF. The CDR3 nucleotides are TGTGCCAGCAGCTCCGAATCAAGACAGTTCTCCTACGAGCAGTACTTC.

The rearrangement joins TRBV20-1 to TRBJ1-1, with D hard to call. Germline loops: CDR1 DFQATT, CDR2 SNEGSKA (reference sequence). The length of the CDR3 is 10 residues. Trimming pared 5 bases from V and 10 bases from J, leaving 11 bases between. The CDR3 region is CSALDLGAFF. The CDR3 DNA reads TGCAGTGCTTTGGACCTGGGAGCTTTCTTT.

Turning to this clone: Compared with germline, one end of the junction differs, possibly owing to a read error. V and J are TRBV2 and TRBJ1-2; D is undetermined. This CDR3 has 14 residues. CDR1 and CDR2 (germline): SNHLY, FYNNEI. The CDR3 protein is CASSSSVGWDGYTF. The CDR3, as DNA: TGTGCCAGCAGTTCCTCCGTGGGGTGGGATGGGTACACCTTC.

The gene calls are TRBV5-4 and TRBJ2-4; possibly TRBD2 for D (5 bases). Trimming pared 3 bases from V and 1 base from J, leaving 8 bases between. This CDR3 has 14 residues. Per germline, CDR1 SGHNT and CDR2 YYREEE (reference sequence). CDR3 sequence: CASSSDWAKNIQYF. The DNA of the CDR3 is TGTGCCAGCAGCTCGGACTGGGCCAAAAACATTCAGTACTTC.